The rows below give T cell receptor beta chains drawn from one sample of a study of vaccination and CD4 T cells after COVID-19. TCRdb fed the PCR reads into MiXCR, producing one record per CDR3 protein. The table shows more than 15,000 distinct CDR3 sequences, with about two fifths occurring only once. Their antigen targets remain unknown. The sequenced sample was CD4+ T cells from blood, cultured in vitro, obtained before SARS-CoV-2 vaccination. Receptors were obtained from a human donor who had recovered from COVID-19. The CDR3 runs from the conserved cysteine through the conserved F or W. The order of the fields is CDR3 DNA, CDR3 protein, clone size, J gene, D gene, V gene. A D gene is named only where the DNA matches it firmly. Clone size is not always given. Where it is, it says once, few, many or a class for expanded clones.

cdr3_nt: TGTGCCAGCAGCCGCGGGCAGGGGCAGGGCTACACCTTC
cdr3_aa: CASSRGQGQGYTF
clone_size: few
j_call: TRBJ1-2
d_call: -
v_call: TRBV7-2

cdr3_nt: TGTGCCAGCAGCCCGACAGGGGGCAGCACTGAAGCTTTCTTT
cdr3_aa: CASSPTGGSTEAFF
clone_size: -
j_call: TRBJ1-1
d_call: TRBD1
v_call: TRBV5-5

cdr3_nt: TGTGCCAGCAGCCAAGATCATTATCAGGGCTCCTACGAGCAGTACTTC
cdr3_aa: CASSQDHYQGSYEQYF
clone_size: -
j_call: TRBJ2-7
d_call: -
v_call: TRBV14

cdr3_nt: TGTGCCAGCAGGCCCTGGGGGGGAAAACTGTTTTTT
cdr3_aa: CASRPWGGKLFF
clone_size: -
j_call: TRBJ1-4
d_call: -
v_call: TRBV6-1

cdr3_nt: TGTGCCATCAGTGAGACAACAGATACGCAGTATTTT
cdr3_aa: CAISETTDTQYF
clone_size: -
j_call: TRBJ2-3
d_call: -
v_call: TRBV6-1

cdr3_nt: TGTGCCAGTACCGACCGGGACAGGGGCTACAATGAGCAGTTCTTC
cdr3_aa: CASTDRDRGYNEQFF
clone_size: -
j_call: TRBJ2-1
d_call: TRBD1
v_call: TRBV19

cdr3_nt: TGCGCCAGCAGTGAGACCTTGTCCGGGACAGGGGGCAGCGAGCAGTACTTC
cdr3_aa: CASSETLSGTGGSEQYF
clone_size: -
j_call: TRBJ2-7
d_call: TRBD1
v_call: TRBV10-2

cdr3_nt: TGTGCCAGCAGTCGCCTCAGATTGTTGAGCACTGAAGCTTTCTTT
cdr3_aa: CASSRLRLLSTEAFF
clone_size: -
j_call: TRBJ1-1
d_call: -
v_call: TRBV6-1

cdr3_nt: TGTGCCAGCAGCCCAAGCACCGGGACCGGGGAGCTGTTTTTT
cdr3_aa: CASSPSTGTGELFF
clone_size: -
j_call: TRBJ2-2
d_call: -
v_call: TRBV2

cdr3_nt: TGTGCCAGTAGTCTGGGGACCCTCAACACTGAAGCTTTCTTT
cdr3_aa: CASSLGTLNTEAFF
clone_size: few
j_call: TRBJ1-1
d_call: -
v_call: TRBV19

cdr3_nt: TGTGCCAGCAGTTTTGACAGGGAGCAGGGCTACACCTTC
cdr3_aa: CASSFDREQGYTF
clone_size: -
j_call: TRBJ1-2
d_call: TRBD1
v_call: TRBV6-5

cdr3_nt: TGCAGTGGAAGATTTGGGGGACAAGAGACCCAGTACTTC
cdr3_aa: CSGRFGGQETQYF
clone_size: few
j_call: TRBJ2-5
d_call: -
v_call: TRBV20-1

cdr3_nt: TGTGCCAGCAGCAAAGCGGAAGCCTTGGTGAGCTCCTACGAGCAGTACTTC
cdr3_aa: CASSKAEALVSSYEQYF
clone_size: medium-sized
j_call: TRBJ2-7
d_call: -
v_call: TRBV21-1

cdr3_nt: TGTGCCAGCAGATCGCCCCCGGGGGCGAAGTACTTC
cdr3_aa: CASRSPPGAKYF
clone_size: -
j_call: TRBJ2-7
d_call: -
v_call: TRBV6-1

cdr3_nt: TGTGCCAGCAGTGCTATGTTTGGCGGGGGGGCCTTCGATACGCAGTATTTT
cdr3_aa: CASSAMFGGGAFDTQYF
clone_size: -
j_call: TRBJ2-3
d_call: TRBD2
v_call: TRBV2

cdr3_nt: TGTGCCAGCAGCAGAGGGAACCAAGAGACCCAGCACTTC
cdr3_aa: CASSRGNQETQHF
clone_size: -
j_call: TRBJ2-5
d_call: -
v_call: TRBV11-2

cdr3_nt: TGTGCCAGCAGACAAAGTACAGCGGGAGGGCTCCACGAGCAGTACTTC
cdr3_aa: CASRQSTAGGLHEQYF
clone_size: -
j_call: TRBJ2-7
d_call: TRBD2
v_call: TRBV28

cdr3_nt: TGTGCCAGTAAAACACAGGGAGCGACTGAAGCTTTCTTT
cdr3_aa: CASKTQGATEAFF
clone_size: -
j_call: TRBJ1-1
d_call: -
v_call: TRBV19

cdr3_nt: TGTGCCTGGAGCATGGAGCGGGAGACCCAGTACTTC
cdr3_aa: CAWSMERETQYF
clone_size: few
j_call: TRBJ2-5
d_call: -
v_call: TRBV30

cdr3_nt: TGCAGTGCTGCCCCCGGGACAGTCAATCAGCCCCAGCATTTT
cdr3_aa: CSAAPGTVNQPQHF
clone_size: few
j_call: TRBJ1-5
d_call: TRBD1
v_call: TRBV20-1

cdr3_nt: TGTGCCAGCAGTTACGGGACAGGGGGACGAGGCACTGAAGCTTTCTTT
cdr3_aa: CASSYGTGGRGTEAFF
clone_size: -
j_call: TRBJ1-1
d_call: TRBD1
v_call: TRBV6-5

cdr3_nt: TGTGCCAGCAGTTCCCTTTTGGGCAGGGGCTATGGCTACACCTTC
cdr3_aa: CASSSLLGRGYGYTF
clone_size: few
j_call: TRBJ1-2
d_call: -
v_call: TRBV28

cdr3_nt: TGTGCCAGCAGGGGCGGCCACTCCTACGAGCAGTACTTC
cdr3_aa: CASRGGHSYEQYF
clone_size: -
j_call: TRBJ2-7
d_call: -
v_call: TRBV12-3/TRBV12-4

cdr3_nt: TGTGCCAGCTCACTACGCCAGAGCGGCATCACAGATACGCAGTATTTT
cdr3_aa: CASSLRQSGITDTQYF
clone_size: -
j_call: TRBJ2-3
d_call: -
v_call: TRBV18

cdr3_nt: TGCAGTGCTAGCCAGGGGGCCGGTGGCACTGAAGCTTTCTTT
cdr3_aa: CSASQGAGGTEAFF
clone_size: few
j_call: TRBJ1-1
d_call: TRBD1
v_call: TRBV20-1

cdr3_nt: TGCAGTGCCGAGAGGGGTTCGGGCACAGATACGCAGTATTTT
cdr3_aa: CSAERGSGTDTQYF
clone_size: -
j_call: TRBJ2-3
d_call: -
v_call: TRBV20-1